This TCR beta chain was observed in a study of beta chain features in type 1 diabetes listed by TCRdb under 2018. A note on the overall study: No differences in mean age, gender distribution, total cell number or subset yield were found between patients and healthy donors. A total of 90 million to 130 million sorted cells were examined across all samples, and a strong correlation was observed between cell number per subset and RNA yield. Regulatory and stem cell-like memory subsets were obtained from only 8 patients and about eight healthy donors, while naive and central memory subsets were obtained from all 30 or so donors. In the study, recently diagnosed type 1 diabetes patients and matched healthy donors were compared on the TCRB repertoires of their sorted circulating CD4+ T cell subsets.

Each donor gave one peripheral blood draw, averaging roughly 100 mL, which was collected into heparinised tubes. Using a panel that included CD45RO, CCR7, CD25, CD127, CD95 and CD27, naive, central memory, regulatory and stem cell-like memory CD4+ T cells were sorted on a BD FACSAria II. Purity was above 95% for every sorted population. PBMCs were isolated right away by Lymphoprep density gradient centrifugation and were stained directly, without culture. To minimize batch effects, samples were stained and sorted in pairs, one healthy donor with one patient per experiment. Points on this clone: Its cognate antigen has yet to be identified. No base quality values were provided; no much bigger clone lies one nucleotide off.

What the work shows at the level of the full study, not this receptor alone: Because small numbers of individuals were included in the HLA sub-analyses, any influence of HLA type on TCRB rearrangement was left unresolved. Shorter templates might be favored by PCR, yet because patient and control samples were amplified and corrected together, any such skew would affect both groups equally. Naive, central memory and regulatory TCRB repertoires appeared more similar among patients than among healthy donors. Because cDNA was sequenced instead of genomic DNA, highly expressing activated cells could be over-represented, though the groups showed no difference in activation or CD3 levels. Type 1 diabetes patients showed a moderate but significant shortening of TCRB CDR3 length in all four CD4+ subsets. Fewer insertions and more nucleotide deletions at VDJ recombination sites were observed in patients with type 1 diabetes, implying thymic rearrangement abnormalities.

The CDR3 measures 13 amino acids from cysteine to phenylalanine. Only the CDR3 region is kept as DNA, spanning 39 bases read in frame from base 1. Based on the germline V gene (reference sequence), the CDR1 and CDR2 sequences are SEHNR and FQNEAQ. Trimming costs V 5 bases and J 4 bases, and their ends lie 11 bases apart. The entire amount of isolated RNA was reverse transcribed using the High Capacity cDNA Reverse Transcription Kit, so the sequenced TCRB transcripts were expressed ones. Deep immunoSEQ sequencing was performed on naive, central memory and regulatory T cell samples, with an average of approximately 3.9 million total reads per sample. After sorted cells were lysed in RLT buffer, RNA was extracted with DNase-treated RNeasy Micro or Mini kits, with the choice depending on cell number. Each cell subset was processed on its own to prevent cross-contamination, while patient and healthy donor samples were processed together. The immunoSEQ multiplex PCR was used to amplify TCRB sequences from cDNA, generating 87-bp fragments that spanned the CDR3 region. Amplicons were sequenced on the Illumina HiSeq platform. Regarding the original processing steps: PCR bias was corrected computationally using synthetic template baselines, and reads within Hamming distance 2 were collapsed, with unmergeable singletons discarded. Reads were aligned to IMGT to assign V, D and J genes, CDR3 length, and insertions or deletions at six rearrangement sites. Within each subset, clonotype counts were normalized to the number of sorted cells before true diversity and Gini coefficients were calculated with the tcR R package. The overlap coefficient, calculated on TCRB nucleotide sequences, was used to quantify repertoire sharing. As a proxy for the pre-selection repertoire, out-of-frame TCRB sequences from naive cells were analyzed. The clones in this table, taken by TCRdb from immuneACCESS, are in-frame only. Not every clone is retained; where verified, under half of the shortfall comes from an unresolved V gene, and the cause of the rest is unknown. That table furnishes V, J and clone size, whereas the DNA furnished D and trimming. This sample has under 800,000 clones in its table, and 15% to 19% of those were observed once. More than 0.08% of the sample goes to the ten largest clones.

The chain links TRBV7-9 with TRBJ2-5; the D gene is perhaps TRBD2, on 6 matching bases. The sample was naive CD4+ T cells from blood. Sample cell subset or site, as interpreted from the label and publication: true naive CD4+ T cells. The origin of this receptor is a man aged 18 to 29 in good health. This receptor carries the CDR3 CASSQRGTETQYF. The nucleotides read TGTGCCAGCAGCCAACGGGGGACAGAGACCCAGTACTTC.